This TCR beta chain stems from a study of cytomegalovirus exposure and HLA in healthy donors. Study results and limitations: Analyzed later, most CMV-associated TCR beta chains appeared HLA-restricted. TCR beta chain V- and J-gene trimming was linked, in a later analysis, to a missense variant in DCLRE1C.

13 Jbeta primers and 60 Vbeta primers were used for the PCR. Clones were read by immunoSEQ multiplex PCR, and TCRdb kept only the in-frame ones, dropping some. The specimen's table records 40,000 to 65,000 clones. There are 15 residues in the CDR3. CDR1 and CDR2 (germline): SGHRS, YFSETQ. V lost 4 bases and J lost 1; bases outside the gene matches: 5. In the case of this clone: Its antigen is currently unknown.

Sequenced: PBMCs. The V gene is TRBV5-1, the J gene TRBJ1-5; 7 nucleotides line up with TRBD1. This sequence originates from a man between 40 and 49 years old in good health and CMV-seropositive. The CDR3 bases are TGCGCCAGCAGCCTGACAGGGTCCAGCAATCAGCCCCAGCATTTT. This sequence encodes CASSLTGSSNQPQHF. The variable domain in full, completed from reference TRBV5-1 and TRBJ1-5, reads KAGVTQTPRYLIKTRGQQVTLSCSPISGHRSVSWYQQTPGQGLQFLFEYFSETQRNKGNFPGRFSGRQFSNSRSEMNVSTLELGDSALYLCASSLTGSSNQPQHFGDGTRLSIL.